The 21 T cell receptor beta chains presented below share a single source sample, sequenced in a study of CD8 T cells in Susac syndrome. RNA totalling about 0.5 to 1 ug underwent reverse transcription with random hexamers. TCRdb fed the immunoSEQ multiplex PCR reads into MiXCR, producing one record per CDR3 protein. Of about 200,000 distinct CDR3 sequences in the sample, about 93% are singletons; the top ten hold approximately 0.13%. Sequenced input: CD8+ T cells from PBMCs. The receptors shown here come from a human donor with multiple sclerosis.

In this sample, this clonotype turned up a few times. This chain connects TRBV20-1 to TRBJ2-7; possibly TRBD2 for D (5 bases). Germline values: CDR1 DFQATT, CDR2 SNEGSKA (reference sequence). The CDR3 has 12 residues. V was trimmed by 3 bases and J by 2 bases, leaving 8 bases between them. The CDR3 is CSASGLTYEQYF. CDR3 in DNA: TGCAGTGCTAGTGGACTTACCTACGAGCAGTACTTC.

This clonotype appeared a single time. This chain links TRBV4-3 with TRBJ2-1; 13 nucleotides line up with TRBD2. Trimming removed 0 bases from V and 8 bases from J; junction bases left unmatched: 16. Per germline, CDR1 LGHNA and CDR2 YSLEER. CDR3 size: 20 residues. The CDR3 protein is CASSQDYPHRGLAGVYEQFF. Written as DNA, the CDR3 is TGCGCCAGCAGCCAAGATTACCCCCACCGCGGACTAGCGGGAGTATATGAGCAGTTCTTC.

V is TRBV5-4 and J is TRBJ2-2; 8 bases align to TRBD2. V was clipped by 4 bases and J by 5 bases; unmatched bases: 10. The germline V gene encodes CDR1 SGHNT and CDR2 YYREEE (reference sequence). The CDR3 is 16 residues long. The CDR3 DNA reads as TGTGCCAGCAGCGCAATAGCGGGAACGGGAACCGGGGAGCTGTTTTTT. Amino acids: CASSAIAGTGTGELFF.

In DNA, the CDR3 is TGTGCCAGCTCCACCCCGGCCGGGAACACTGAAGCTTTCTTT. Its protein is CASSTPAGNTEAFF. V is TRBV7-9 and J is TRBJ1-1; D is uncertain. The CDR3 is made up of 14 amino acids. Germline V gene lookup returns CDR1 SEHNR and CDR2 FQNEAQ (reference sequence). V shed 8 bases and J shed 1 base, with 14 bases lying between them.

The gene calls are TRBV13 and TRBJ2-7, with 11 bases matching TRBD2. The CDR3 runs 13 residues. With V trimmed by 5 bases and J by 7 bases, 4 bases remained unmatched. Germline V gene sequence: CDR1 PRHDT, CDR2 FYEKMQ (reference sequence). The CDR3 here is CASSQGTSGEQYF. CDR3 nucleotide sequence: TGTGCCAGCAGCCAAGGGACTAGCGGAGAGCAGTACTTC.

This clonotype was counted once. The V gene is TRBV19, the J gene TRBJ1-1, with 8 bases lining up with TRBD1. J gave up 4 bases and V 2 bases, and 6 bases lay outside the gene matches. Germline CDR1 and CDR2: LNHDA and SQIVND (reference sequence). This CDR3 spans 15 amino acids. The CDR3 coding sequence is TGTGCCAGTAGTATATCAGGGGGCTGGGGCACTGAAGCTTTCTTT. It yields the protein CASSISGGWGTEAFF.

The chain carries TRBV6-5 and TRBJ1-1; perhaps TRBD1 as D (5 bases). Trimming took off 0 bases at V and 5 bases at J, with 16 bases between the two ends. This CDR3 is built from 16 residues. Germline CDR1 is MNHEY and CDR2 is SVGAGI. The CDR3 here is CASSYSMAGLLTEAFF. DNA of the CDR3: TGTGCCAGCAGTTACTCGATGGCAGGGCTATTAACTGAAGCTTTCTTT.

The chain links TRBV6-6 to TRBJ2-5, with 12 nucleotides matching TRBD2. The germline V gene encodes CDR1 MNHNY and CDR2 SVGAGI (reference sequence). The V segment lost 4 bases and the J segment 3 bases; nucleotides outside the gene matches: 0. The length of the CDR3 is 14 residues. CDR3 region: CASSWTSGKETQYF. The CDR3 coding sequence is TGTGCCAGCAGTTGGACTAGCGGGAAAGAGACCCAGTACTTC.

The chain uses TRBV7-9 and TRBJ2-5; D unresolved. Trimming cost V 4 bases and J 3 bases, with 9 bases left between them. The CDR3 is 13 residues long. Germline-derived CDR1 and CDR2 are SEHNR and FQNEAQ (reference sequence). The CDR3 region has the DNA TGTGCCAGCAGCTACCAGGAAAAAGAGACCCAGTACTTC. Its translation is CASSYQEKETQYF.

The chain links TRBV20-1 to TRBJ2-5, with TRBD2 matching 13 bases. The V gene's germline CDR1 is DFQATT and CDR2 SNEGSKA (reference sequence). V gave up 6 bases and J gave up 0 bases; unmatched junction bases: 1. The CDR3 has 14 amino acids. CDR3 amino acids: CSATSGRDQETQYF. CDR3 bases: TGCAGTGCCACTAGCGGGAGGGACCAAGAGACCCAGTACTTC.

The sample holds one count of this clonotype. The gene calls are TRBV12-3 or TRBV12-4 and TRBJ2-2; D call uncertain. Between the trimmed V and J ends, which lost 6 bases and 0 bases, there was a span of 20 bases. This CDR3 is built from 18 residues. The CDR3 region is CASRRDLLGRPNTGELFF. The CDR3 nucleotides read TGTGCCAGCAGGCGCGACCTTCTAGGGCGCCCGAACACCGGGGAGCTGTTTTTT.

V usage is TRBV7-3 and J usage is TRBJ1-1; D call uncertain. The CDR3 consists of 14 residues. Germline V gives CDR1 SGHTA, CDR2 FQGTGA. Trimming took off 5 bases at V and 4 bases at J, with 14 bases between the two ends. CDR3 region: CASSLGSLGTEAFF. In DNA form, the CDR3 reads TGTGCCAGCAGCCTTGGCAGTTTGGGCACTGAAGCTTTCTTT.

V and J are TRBV7-9 and TRBJ1-1; the match to TRBD1 covers 7 bases. CDR3 length: 16 amino acids. Germline V CDR1 and CDR2: SEHNR, FQNEAQ (reference sequence). Trimming removed 4 bases from V and 5 bases from J; junction bases left unmatched: 13. In nucleotides, the CDR3 is TGTGCCAGCAGCTCCGGCAGGGGGGGTGGGAGGACTGAAGCTTTCTTT. This translates into CASSSGRGGGRTEAFF.

The chain has TRBV3-1 and TRBJ2-2; D unclear. Germline CDR1 is LGHDT and CDR2 is YNNKEL (reference sequence). CDR3 length: 16 residues. The ends were cut back, 5 bases at V and 0 bases at J, with 13 bases in the middle. The CDR3 is CASSTVDQTNTGELFF. CDR3 nucleotides: TGTGCCAGCAGCACGGTGGACCAGACGAACACCGGGGAGCTGTTTTTT. Combining the CDR3 with reference TRBV3-1 and TRBJ2-2 gives the whole variable domain DTAVSQTPKYLVTQMGNDKSIKCEQNLGHDTMYWYKQDSKKFLKIMFSYNNKELIINETVPNRFSPKSPDKAHLNLHINSLELGDSAVYFCASSTVDQTNTGELFFGEGSRLTVL.

This clonotype was counted a few times. This chain links TRBV6-5 with TRBJ1-4, with TRBD1 as a possible D gene (6 bases). The CDR3 consists of 15 residues. Per the germline V gene, CDR1 is MNHEY and CDR2 is SVGAGI. V lost 4 bases, J lost 6 bases, and 15 bases lay in between. CDR3: CASSSPGGAYEKLFF. The CDR3 DNA reads TGTGCCAGCAGTTCCCCCGGGGGGGCGTATGAAAAACTGTTTTTT.

The gene calls are TRBV29-1 and TRBJ1-2; TRBD1 matches 9 bases. The ends lost 6 bases at V and 6 bases at J; junction bases unmatched: 8. CDR3 length: 13 amino acids. Per the germline V gene, CDR1 is SQVTM and CDR2 is ANQGSEA. The CDR3 DNA reads TGCAGCGTACCGGGACAGGGAATGGATGGCTACACCTTC. Its protein product is CSVPGQGMDGYTF.

The chain employs TRBV10-3 and TRBJ2-7, with 10 nucleotides matching TRBD2. V dropped 2 bases and J dropped 3; count of bases not matched to a gene: 7. The CDR3 contains 16 residues. Germline loops: CDR1 ENHRY, CDR2 SYGVKD. CDR3 bases: TGTGCCATCAGTGAGGGAGGGACTAGCGCTATCTACGAGCAGTACTTC. Protein sequence: CAISEGGTSAIYEQYF.

The chain has TRBV6-5 and TRBJ2-5; D is possibly TRBD1 or TRBD2 (5 bases each). V shed 7 bases and J shed 5 bases, with 14 bases lying between them. Per germline, CDR1 MNHEY and CDR2 SVGAGI. The CDR3 totals 13 residues. CDR3 in amino acids: CASTPRAGETQYF. CDR3 nucleotide sequence: TGTGCCAGCACCCCCAGGGCGGGTGAGACCCAGTACTTC.

The rearrangement links TRBV6-2 or TRBV6-3 to TRBJ2-5; maybe TRBD1 (5 bases). This CDR3 has 15 residues. The V end was cut by 7 bases, the J end by 0 bases, with 15 bases between. Germline CDR1 reads MNHEY; CDR2 reads SVGEGT. CDR3 bases: TGTGCCAGCATTGGGGCGGTGGTGTACCAAGAGACCCAGTACTTC. This encodes CASIGAVVYQETQYF.

V and J are TRBV25-1 and TRBJ1-1, with D maybe TRBD1 (6 bases). From germline, CDR1 is MGHDK and CDR2 SYGVNS. V was cut by 0 bases and J by 4 bases, with 9 bases left in between. CDR3 length equals 14 residues. This CDR3 is CASSEYRGLTEAFF. The CDR3 nucleotides are TGTGCCAGCAGTGAATACCGGGGGCTCACTGAAGCTTTCTTT.

The V gene is TRBV15, the J gene TRBJ2-7; D tentatively fits TRBD1 or TRBD2 (5 bases each). Germline V CDR1 and CDR2: LNHNV, YYDKDF (reference sequence). The CDR3 runs 17 residues. The ends were cut back, 0 bases at V and 3 bases at J, with 18 bases in the middle. The DNA of the CDR3 is TGTGCCACCAGCAGAGACGACAGTGGGGGTATCGACTACGAGCAGTACTTC. Amino acids: CATSRDDSGGIDYEQYF.